These T cell receptor beta chains were read from a single sample in a study of read filtering for tumor transcriptome and immune sequencing. One entry per CDR3 protein, called by TCRdb with MiXCR from the reads. The repertoire holds 85,000 to 100,000 distinct CDR3 sequences, with 20% to 25% as singletons. Sequencing input: a population of CD138-negative cells sorted from bone marrow. These receptors were taken from a donor over 35 with multiple myeloma. Both conserved end residues are part of each CDR3. Fields, in order: J gene, V gene, clone size, D gene, CDR3 length, CDR3 DNA, CDR3 protein. A D gene is named only where the DNA matches it firmly. Some rows have no size entry. The others give once, few or many, or a class for an expanded clone.

TRBJ1-5,TRBV6-6,.,.,13,TGTGCCAGCAGTTGGGAAGGTACTCAGCCCCAGCATTTT,CASSWEGTQPQHF
TRBJ2-2,TRBV5-1,many,TRBD1,14,TGCGCCAGCGGTGGGACAGGCTTCGCCGGGGAGCTGTTTTTT,CASGGTGFAGELFF
TRBJ1-6,TRBV20-1,many,TRBD1,15,TGCAGTGCTAGAGGCTCCCACAGGGGGTATTCACCCCTCCACTTT,CSARGSHRGYSPLHF
TRBJ2-1,TRBV12-3/TRBV12-4,many,TRBD2,15,TGTGCCAGCAGTTTAGGGACTAGCGGGGGTAATGAGCAGTTCTTC,CASSLGTSGGNEQFF
TRBJ2-4,TRBV20-1,many,.,13,TGCAGTGCTAGTCAGATCCGCCAAAACATTCAGTACTTC,CSASQIRQNIQYF
TRBJ2-1,TRBV6-5,many,TRBD2,13,TGTGCCAGCAGACCGACTAGCGGGAATGAGCAGTTCTTC,CASRPTSGNEQFF
TRBJ2-1,TRBV11-2,many,.,13,TGTGCCAGCAGCTTAATGGACAGTAAAGGGCAGTTCTTC,CASSLMDSKGQFF
TRBJ2-7,TRBV21-1,many,.,16,TGTGCCAGCAGCAAATCACGAGCGGGTGATCCCTACGAGCAGTACTTC,CASSKSRAGDPYEQYF
TRBJ2-3,TRBV27,many,.,14,TGTGCCAGCAGTTCATGGGGGGGCCCAGATACGCAGTATTTT,CASSSWGGPDTQYF
TRBJ2-6,TRBV6-5,.,.,15,TGTGCCAGCACCCGAGGGACCACTGGGGCCAACGTCCTGACTTTC,CASTRGTTGANVLTF
TRBJ1-1,TRBV28,many,.,13,TGTGCCAGCGGTACCATAGGACAGAATGAAGCTTTCTTT,CASGTIGQNEAFF
TRBJ2-7,TRBV20-1,few,TRBD1,13,TGCAGTGCTAGAGTGACAGGGTCCTACGAGCAGTACTTC,CSARVTGSYEQYF
TRBJ2-7,TRBV20-1,many,.,11,TGCAGTGCAGGGTCTACCTACGAGCAGTACTTC,CSAGSTYEQYF
TRBJ2-5,TRBV20-1,many,TRBD1,14,TGCAGTGCTAGGGGACAGCCCGACAAAGAGACCCAGTACTTC,CSARGQPDKETQYF
TRBJ1-2,TRBV14,few,TRBD1,15,TGTGCCAGCAGCCAAGCCGGGACAGGGTGGATTGGCTACACCTTC,CASSQAGTGWIGYTF
TRBJ2-5,TRBV11-2,.,.,17,TGTGCCAGCAGCTTAGATGGGGCTCTAGAGCTGCAAGAGACCCAGTACTTC,CASSLDGALELQETQYF
TRBJ1-5,TRBV5-6,.,TRBD1,16,TGTGCCAGCAGCTTTAACAGGGGGGCTGGCAATCAGCCCCAGCATTTT,CASSFNRGAGNQPQHF
TRBJ2-5,TRBV29-1,many,.,12,TGCAGCGTTGAGCGCTACCGGGAGACCCAGTACTTC,CSVERYRETQYF
TRBJ2-3,TRBV7-2,.,.,14,TGTGCCAGCAGCCGCAACAGGGGAGGAGATACGCAGTATTTT,CASSRNRGGDTQYF
TRBJ2-1,TRBV5-4,few,TRBD2,15,TGTGCCAGCAGCTTAGGACTAGCAGTTTACAATGAGCAGTTCTTC,CASSLGLAVYNEQFF
TRBJ2-5,TRBV24-1,many,TRBD1,15,TGTGCCACCAGTGATGTGACAGGGTCGGGGGAGACCCAGTACTTC,CATSDVTGSGETQYF
TRBJ2-7,TRBV10-2,few,TRBD2,16,TGCGCCAGCGATAGAACTAGCGGGGGGAGCTCCTACGAGCAGTACTTC,CASDRTSGGSSYEQYF
TRBJ2-2,TRBV21-1,many,.,16,TGTGCCAGCAGCAAGCCTGCGGGGAAGGGCACCGGGGAGCTGTTTTTT,CASSKPAGKGTGELFF
TRBJ2-3,TRBV20-1,few,.,15,TGCAGTGCTAGAGTCGGGGAGGGGGCAACAGATACGCAGTATTTT,CSARVGEGATDTQYF
TRBJ1-5,TRBV7-9,few,TRBD1,13,TGTGCCAGCAGCTTAATGGGACAGCAGCCCCAGCATTTT,CASSLMGQQPQHF
TRBJ1-1,TRBV6-6,many,.,15,TGTGCCAGCAGTTACTCTAGGACACTGAACACTGAAGCTTTCTTT,CASSYSRTLNTEAFF
TRBJ2-7,TRBV7-8,many,.,14,TGTGCCAGCAGTGCTTATGGGACCTCCTACGAGCAGTACTTC,CASSAYGTSYEQYF
TRBJ2-5,TRBV15,.,TRBD1,14,TGTGCCACCAGCAGGGACAGGGGGCTGGAGACCCAGTACTTC,CATSRDRGLETQYF
TRBJ2-6,TRBV7-3,few,.,17,TGTGCCAGCAGCTTACCCCCCAGCAACCCTGGGGCCAACGTCCTGACTTTC,CASSLPPSNPGANVLTF
TRBJ2-5,TRBV6-2/TRBV6-3,many,.,12,TGTGCCAGCAAAGAAGAAGAAGAGACCCAGTACTTC,CASKEEEETQYF
TRBJ2-1,TRBV2,many,.,15,TGTGCCAGCAGTGAAGCTGCCAGCTCCTACAATGAGCAGTTCTTC,CASSEAASSYNEQFF
TRBJ2-2,TRBV24-1,many,.,18,TGTGCCACCAGTGATCCCGGTCGGACGGGAACGAACACCGGGGAGCTGTTTTTT,CATSDPGRTGTNTGELFF
TRBJ2-7,TRBV20-1,many,.,13,TGCAGTGCTGCCGCAGGGTACCCAGCCGAGCAGTACTTC,CSAAAGYPAEQYF
TRBJ2-2,TRBV20-1,few,.,13,TGCAGTGCTAGAACGTATAACACCGGGGAGCTGTTTTTT,CSARTYNTGELFF
TRBJ2-3,TRBV28,many,.,14,TGTGCCAGCAGCTCCGGGACACCCACAGATACGCAGTATTTT,CASSSGTPTDTQYF
TRBJ2-5,TRBV7-9,many,.,11,TGTGCCAGCAGCTTAGGCCAGACCCAGTACTTC,CASSLGQTQYF
TRBJ2-6,TRBV7-3,.,TRBD1,17,TGTGCCAGCAGCTCGACAGGGGCCAGCTCTGGGGCCAACGTCCTGACTTTC,CASSSTGASSGANVLTF
TRBJ2-1,TRBV29-1,many,.,11,TGCAGCGGGGACTCCTACAATGAGCAGTTCTTC,CSGDSYNEQFF
TRBJ2-3,TRBV5-1,.,TRBD2,16,TGCGCCAGCAGCTTGAGGGAGCGGGGGAGCACAGATACGCAGTATTTT,CASSLRERGSTDTQYF
TRBJ2-7,TRBV27,many,TRBD1,15,TGTGCCAGCAGTTTAGGTGGGGACAGGGGTGGCGAGCAGTACTTC,CASSLGGDRGGEQYF
TRBJ2-5,TRBV7-2,many,.,13,TGTGCCAGCAGCAACAACTTTGGGGAGACCCAGTACTTC,CASSNNFGETQYF
TRBJ1-1,TRBV6-5,few,TRBD1,15,TGTGCCAGCAGTAAGACAGGGAGATGGACCACTGAAGCTTTCTTT,CASSKTGRWTTEAFF
TRBJ2-3,TRBV27,.,TRBD2,12,TGTGTCAGCAGTGTCGGGACTAGCACGCAGTATTTT,CVSSVGTSTQYF
TRBJ1-1,TRBV5-4,few,.,14,TGTGCCGGCGGCAGGGCCGAGGGCAACACTGAAGCTTTCTTT,CAGGRAEGNTEAFF
TRBJ2-5,TRBV12-3/TRBV12-4,many,.,12,TGCGCCAGCAGCTTGGAAGGGGAGACCCAGTACTTC,CASSLEGETQYF
TRBJ1-1,TRBV9,many,.,13,TGTGCCAGCAGCGTAGGGGCAGACACTGAAGCTTTCTTT,CASSVGADTEAFF
TRBJ2-7,TRBV2,.,.,11,TGTGCCAGCACGATCTTCTACGAGCAGTACTTC,CASTIFYEQYF
TRBJ1-1,TRBV7-9,many,.,11,TGTGCCAGCAGCCGCCGTGAGGAAGCTTTCTTT,CASSRREEAFF
TRBJ2-3,TRBV7-2,many,TRBD2,15,TGTGCCAGCAGCTTTAGCGGGGGCCGAGGAGATACGCAGTATTTT,CASSFSGGRGDTQYF
TRBJ2-1,TRBV5-1,many,TRBD2,15,TGCGCCAGCAGATCGACTAGCGGGGCAAACAATGAGCAGTTCTTC,CASRSTSGANNEQFF
TRBJ2-3,TRBV9,many,.,16,TGTGCCAGCAGCGTAGTGGAGGGGGGGCCGAGAGATACGCAGTATTTT,CASSVVEGGPRDTQYF